These T cell receptor beta chains were read from a single sample in a study of cytomegalovirus exposure and HLA in healthy donors. Produced via immunoSEQ multiplex PCR; TCRdb's table is partial and in-frame only. The table has about 140,000 clones, roughly three quarters seen once. Source material: PBMCs. All receptors come from a female donor in good health and CMV-seronegative. Each CDR3 is given with its conserved first and last residue. The order of the fields is D gene, J gene, V gene, clone size, CDR3 DNA, CDR3 protein. D genes are given only for firm matches. Some rows mark clone size as missing; the rest say once, few, many or name a class of expanded clone.

NA TRBJ2-2 TRBV29-1 once TGCAGCGTTGAAGACAGGGCCGGGGAGCTGTTTTTT CSVEDRAGELFF
TRBD1 TRBJ2-7 TRBV13 NA TGTGCCAGCAGCTCCCGGGACAGGGGGTTCGAGCAGTACTTC CASSSRDRGFEQYF
TRBD1 TRBJ2-1 TRBV5-1 NA TGCGCCAGCAGCTTGGGCCCCGACAGGGGCGTCTACAATGAGCAGTTCTTC CASSLGPDRGVYNEQFF
TRBD1 TRBJ1-3 TRBV6-5 NA TGTGCCAGCAGTTCAGGGGGCGGCCTCACTGGAAACACCATATATTTT CASSSGGGLTGNTIYF
NA TRBJ2-1 TRBV4-1 NA TGCGCCAGCAGCCACAAATCCTGGGAGGGGGGAGCGAGACCCTACAATGAGCAGTTCTTC CASSHKSWEGGARPYNEQFF
NA TRBJ2-3 TRBV2 NA TGTGCCAGCACTCAGGGGTTTACAGATACGCAGTATTTT CASTQGFTDTQYF
NA TRBJ2-6 TRBV4-1 few TGCGCCAGCAGCCAAGATGAGGGGGCTGGGGCCAACGTCCTGACTTTC CASSQDEGAGANVLTF
NA TRBJ1-2 TRBV15 few TGTGCCACCGGTACAGGGATTTCGAACTATGGCTACACCTTC CATGTGISNYGYTF
NA TRBJ2-2 TRBV7-2 NA TGTGCCAGCAGCGAGACCAGCAGGGCCGACACCGGGGAGCTGTTTTTT CASSETSRADTGELFF
TRBD1 TRBJ1-2 TRBV27 NA TGTGCCAGCAGTCCCTCCGGGACAGGGACGAGGGGCTACACCTTC CASSPSGTGTRGYTF
NA TRBJ2-5 TRBV4-3 NA TGCGCCAGTTCCCGTGGGAGGAGGGAGACCCAGTACTTC CASSRGRRETQYF
NA TRBJ1-5 TRBV7-8 NA TGTGCCAGCAGCTATGCTAGACAGGGCAATCAGCCCCAGCATTTT CASSYARQGNQPQHF
NA TRBJ1-2 TRBV29-1 NA TGCAGCGTTGTCACAGGACGGGACTATGGCTACACCTTC CSVVTGRDYGYTF
NA TRBJ2-7 TRBV7-9 once TGTGCCAGCAGCGCGACAGGAGTATACGAGCAGTACTTC CASSATGVYEQYF
NA TRBJ1-2 TRBV19 NA TGTGCCAGTAAAAGCGAGGGGGGGGCCTATGGCTACACCTTC CASKSEGGAYGYTF
NA TRBJ2-7 TRBV7-3 once TGTGCCAGCAGCGAAGGACTTCTCTACGAGCAGTACTTC CASSEGLLYEQYF
TRBD2 TRBJ2-7 TRBV9 NA TGTGCCAGCAGCGTTACTAGCGGGGGGACCTACGAGCAGTACTTC CASSVTSGGTYEQYF
TRBD2 TRBJ2-3 TRBV6-1 NA TGTGCCAGCAGTGGAGGGCCCACGGGACTACGGAGCACAGATACGCAGTATTTT CASSGGPTGLRSTDTQYF
NA TRBJ2-6 TRBV4-3 NA TGCGCCAGCAGCCAATCGACAGGCGGGGGCCGTGGGGCCAACGTCCTGACTTTC CASSQSTGGGRGANVLTF
NA TRBJ2-1 TRBV11-3 once TGTGCCAGCAGCTCCGGGTTTTCTTACAATGAGCAGTTCTTC CASSSGFSYNEQFF
NA TRBJ2-1 TRBV30 NA TGTGCCTGGAGTCAGGGAAGGGGGTATGAGTTCTTC CAWSQGRGYEFF
TRBD2 TRBJ2-7 TRBV5-4 once TGTGCCAGCAGCCCCACATATAGCGGGGGGGCCCGAGAGCAGTACTTC CASSPTYSGGAREQYF
NA TRBJ1-1 TRBV19 once TGTGCCAGTAGTATTGGTAGGGGGAACACTGAAGCTTTCTTT CASSIGRGNTEAFF
TRBD1 TRBJ2-7 TRBV7-2 NA TGTGCCAGCAGTCAATGGGCGACAGGGGGCTTCAACGAGCAGTACTTC CASSQWATGGFNEQYF
TRBD1 TRBJ1-2 TRBV27 NA TGTGCCAGCAGTCCCAGGGGGCAGGGAACGAGGAACTATGGCTACACCTTC CASSPRGQGTRNYGYTF
NA TRBJ2-7 TRBV7-6 NA TGTGCCAGCAGCGCTATCCCTCTCGAGCAGTACTTC CASSAIPLEQYF
NA TRBJ1-2 TRBV6-5 NA TGTGCCAGCAGCATGCCCCGGGAAAACTATGGCTACACCTTC CASSMPRENYGYTF
TRBD2 TRBJ2-5 TRBV10-3 NA TGTGCCATCGGGGCCAGCGGGGGGGATCAAGAGACCCAGTACTTC CAIGASGGDQETQYF
TRBD2 TRBJ2-3 TRBV10-3 NA TGTGCCATCACTGGGACTAGCGGGCGGGGTACGCAGTATTTT CAITGTSGRGTQYF
NA TRBJ1-1 TRBV6-5 few TGTGCCAGCAGTGCGGTCGACCGTATGAACACTGAAGCTTTCTTT CASSAVDRMNTEAFF
NA TRBJ2-7 TRBV12-5 NA TGTGCTAGTGGTTTGGGGCAGGGTATGGGCGAGCAGTACTTC CASGLGQGMGEQYF